The 32 T cell receptor beta chains below were found in one sample sequenced in a study of blood T cell repertoires in COVID-19. Profiling relied on immunoSEQ multiplex PCR, and the TCRdb table lists in-frame clones only, not all of them. The sample records about 500,000 clones, 87% being singletons. Sample: PBMCs or T cells enriched from blood (not recorded which). The receptors shown here come from a woman aged 18-29 years who had recovered from COVID-19.

The V and J genes are TRBV7-2 and TRBJ2-3; 8 nucleotides align to TRBD2. The V gene's germline CDR1 is SGHTA and CDR2 FQGNSA. After removal of 5 bases from V and 0 bases from J, the junction contained 4 bases not matched to a gene. The CDR3 sequence is 15 residues long. The CDR3 DNA is TGTGCCAGCAGCCCCGGGGGGGGAAGCACAGATACGCAGTATTTT. This sequence encodes CASSPGGGSTDTQYF.

This clone was seen only once. The junction departs from the called germline gene at one end, perhaps through a read error. The chain couples TRBV19 to TRBJ1-1; D call uncertain. This CDR3 has 12 amino acids. Germline values: CDR1 LNHDA, CDR2 SQIVND (reference sequence). CDR3 loop: CASSIAVEGPLF. The CDR3 nucleotides are TGTGCCAGTAGTATAGCCGTGGAGGGCCCACTGTTT.

This chain links TRBV2 with TRBJ2-2; 8 nucleotides agree with TRBD1. CDR1 and CDR2 (germline): SNHLY, FYNNEI. V shed 8 bases, J shed 2 bases, and the junction held 7 bases outside the gene matches. The CDR3 spans 15 residues. CDR3 DNA: TGTGCCAGCTCAGGGGGCCAGGCAAACACCGGGGAGCTGTTTTTT. It codes for CASSGGQANTGELFF.

V gene TRBV7-9 combines with J gene TRBJ2-5; possible D gene TRBD1, 6 bases. V lost 4 bases, J lost 1 base, and 13 bases lay in between. Germline lookup yields CDR1 SEHNR and CDR2 FQNEAQ (reference sequence). The CDR3 consists of 15 residues. Here the CDR3 reads CASSSQGQRQETQYF. The CDR3 DNA is TGTGCCAGCAGCTCCCAAGGACAGCGCCAAGAGACCCAGTACTTC.

The rearrangement joins TRBV28 to TRBJ2-7, with 9 bases lining up with TRBD2. This CDR3 is 13 amino acids long. With V trimmed by 7 bases and J by 7 bases, 8 bases remained unmatched. Germline V gene data show CDR1 as MDHEN and CDR2 as SYDVKM. CDR3 loop: CASIPAGGGEQYF. Written as DNA, the CDR3 is TGTGCCAGCATCCCAGCGGGGGGCGGTGAGCAGTACTTC. Looking up the rest from reference TRBV28 and TRBJ2-7 gives the full variable domain: DVKVTQSSRYLVKRTGEKVFLECVQDMDHENMFWYRQDPGLGLRLIYFSYDVKMKEKGDIPEGYSVSREKKERFSLILESASTNQTSMYLCASIPAGGGEQYFGPGTRLTVT.

The V and J genes are TRBV5-6 and TRBJ2-7; D remains unclear. The CDR3 consists of 14 residues. Germline CDR1 is SGHDT and CDR2 is YYEEEE. Deletions cut 1 base from V and 5 bases from J, with 13 bases between. DNA for the CDR3: TGTGCCAGCAGCTTGCTGTCAGGATTTGACGAGCAGTACTTC. Translating it yields CASSLLSGFDEQYF.

The sample holds a few counts of this clone. The gene calls are TRBV5-1 and TRBJ2-5; 10 bases map to TRBD1. V shed 2 bases, J shed 7 bases, and the junction held 11 bases outside the gene matches. The CDR3 length is 16 residues. Germline CDR1 is SGHRS and CDR2 is YFSETQ. CDR3 region: CASSFLPGTGEGTQYF. DNA of the CDR3: TGCGCCAGCAGCTTCCTACCAGGGACAGGGGAAGGGACCCAGTACTTC.

The genes are TRBV9 and TRBJ1-1, with 9 bases identical to TRBD1. Germline assignment: CDR1 SGDLS and CDR2 YYNGEE. V dropped 0 bases and J dropped 3; count of bases not matched to a gene: 9. The CDR3 totals 17 residues. The CDR3 DNA is TGTGCCAGCAGCGTAGCTACGGGACAGGGCAGGGACACTGAAGCTTTCTTT. Translating it yields CASSVATGQGRDTEAFF. The full variable domain, its missing parts supplied by reference TRBV9 and TRBJ1-1, is DSGVTQTPKHLITATGQRVTLRCSPRSGDLSVYWYQQSLDQGLQFLIQYYNGEERAKGNILERFSAQQFPDLHSELNLSSLELGDSALYFCASSVATGQGRDTEAFFGQGTRLTVV.

The V gene is TRBV4-1, the J gene TRBJ2-5, with D possibly TRBD2 on 7 matching bases. The CDR3 is 15 amino acids. V lost 2 bases and J 4 bases, leaving 14 bases between the germline ends. Germline CDR1 is MGHRA and CDR2 is YSYEKL. The CDR3 here is CASSQLGGGGETQYF. In DNA form, the CDR3 reads TGCGCCAGCAGCCAACTAGGGGGAGGGGGAGAGACCCAGTACTTC.

This chain connects TRBV7-2 to TRBJ1-1; D may be TRBD1 (6 bases). The V end lost 1 base, the J end lost 1 base, and 10 bases lay between the germline ends. Germline-derived CDR1 and CDR2 are SGHTA and FQGNSA. The length of the CDR3 is 15 residues. In DNA form, the CDR3 reads TGTGCCAGCAGCTTAGGAGGGGGAGCGAACACTGAAGCTTTCTTT. Translating gives CASSLGGGANTEAFF.

DNA of the CDR3: TGTGCCAGCAGCCCCACACGCAGGGGGCGCACAGATACGCAGTATTTT. Its translation: CASSPTRRGRTDTQYF. This chain uses TRBV14 with TRBJ2-3; 8 bases fit TRBD1. J was trimmed by 1 base and V by 4 bases; bases with no gene match: 7. Germline loops: CDR1 SGHDN, CDR2 FVKESK. The CDR3 has 16 amino acids. Using reference TRBV14 and TRBJ2-3 for the parts outside the CDR3, the full variable domain is EAGVTQFPSHSVIEKGQTVTLRCDPISGHDNLYWYRRVMGKEIKFLLHFVKESKQDESGMPNNRFLAERTGGTYSTLKVQPAELEDSGVYFCASSPTRRGRTDTQYFGPGTRLTVL.

The chain has TRBV5-1 and TRBJ2-7, with D possibly being TRBD1 (5 bases). The CDR3 spans 13 residues. V lost 2 bases and J lost 5, with 11 bases in between. Germline V gene data show CDR1 as SGHRS and CDR2 as YFSETQ. The CDR3 loop is CASSFRQGDEQYF. The CDR3 DNA sequence: TGCGCCAGCAGCTTCCGTCAAGGGGACGAGCAGTACTTC. Complete variable domain (other parts from reference TRBV5-1 and TRBJ2-7): KAGVTQTPRYLIKTRGQQVTLSCSPISGHRSVSWYQQTPGQGLQFLFEYFSETQRNKGNFPGRFSGRQFSNSRSEMNVSTLELGDSALYLCASSFRQGDEQYFGPGTRLTVT.

The CDR3, as DNA: TGTGCCAGCAGCCGGGGACTAGCGGGGGGGAGTAGCACAGATACGCAGTATTTT. It yields the protein CASSRGLAGGSSTDTQYF. V is TRBV27 and J is TRBJ2-3, with TRBD2 matching 16 bases. Germline lookup yields CDR1 MNHEY and CDR2 SMNVEV (reference sequence). The CDR3 extends over 18 amino acids. V trimming: 6 bases; J trimming: 0 bases; junction bases outside the gene matches: 6.

This chain connects TRBV10-3 to TRBJ1-1, with TRBD1 identical over 9 bases. This CDR3 spans 13 amino acids. CDR1 is ENHRY, CDR2 SYGVKD, per germline. V was pared by 10 bases and J by 0 bases, with 3 bases of the junction left unmatched. In DNA form, the CDR3 reads TGTGCCACCGGACAGGGGTTGAACACTGAAGCTTTCTTT. Amino acid sequence: CATGQGLNTEAFF.

The rearrangement uses TRBV12-3 or TRBV12-4 and TRBJ1-1; weak D call: TRBD1 (6 bases). Trimming removed 6 bases from V and 8 bases from J, with 13 bases in between. The CDR3 totals 12 residues. The CDR3: CASRRGGPEAFF. For the CDR3, the DNA is TGTGCCAGCAGAAGAGGGGGACCCGAAGCTTTCTTT.

The chain links TRBV19 to TRBJ2-3; no firm D call. V was shortened by 3 bases and J by 0 bases, with 7 bases between the two germline ends. This CDR3 has 14 amino acids. CDR1 and CDR2 (germline): LNHDA, SQIVND (reference sequence). The DNA for the CDR3 is TGTGCCAGTAGTATGGGCGTGAGCACAGATACGCAGTATTTT. It encodes CASSMGVSTDTQYF. The full variable domain, in which reference TRBV19 and TRBJ2-3 provide the parts outside the CDR3, is DGGITQSPKYLFRKEGQNVTLSCEQNLNHDAMYWYRQDPGQGLRLIYYSQIVNDFQKGDIAEGYSVSREKKESFPLTVTSAQKNPTAFYLCASSMGVSTDTQYFGPGTRLTVL.

This clone was counted a few times. V is TRBV19 and J is TRBJ1-1, with unresolved D. The CDR3 runs 13 residues. From germline, CDR1 is LNHDA and CDR2 SQIVND (reference sequence). V dropped 3 bases and J dropped 5 bases, with 10 bases sitting between them. CDR3 amino acids: CASSMNPGTEAFF. The CDR3 nucleotides read TGTGCCAGTAGTATGAACCCCGGTACTGAAGCTTTCTTT.

The chain joins TRBV6-2 or TRBV6-3 to TRBJ2-7, with D possibly matching TRBD1 (6 bases). V dropped 0 bases and J dropped 5 bases, with 11 bases sitting between them. The germline V gene encodes CDR1 MNHEY and CDR2 SVGEGT. The CDR3 sequence is 14 residues long. The CDR3 loop reads CASSYSIPGDEQYF. The CDR3 bases are TGTGCCAGCAGTTACTCGATCCCAGGGGACGAGCAGTACTTC.

The chain combines TRBV4-1 with TRBJ2-5; 12 bases match TRBD2. Germline CDR1 reads MGHRA; CDR2 reads YSYEKL. This CDR3 has 17 residues. Trimming at V came to 4 bases and at J to 0 bases, leaving 6 bases not matched to a gene. The CDR3 reads CASSLSRTSGNQETQYF. In DNA form, the CDR3 reads TGCGCCAGCAGCCTTTCCAGGACTAGCGGGAACCAAGAGACCCAGTACTTC.

This CDR3 is CASSLWAGSYEQYF. The CDR3 nucleotides are TGCGCCAGCAGCTTGTGGGCGGGGTCCTACGAGCAGTACTTC. The chain uses TRBV5-1 and TRBJ2-7, with D possibly being TRBD2 (6 bases). The length of the CDR3 is 14 residues. Trimming removed 1 base from V and 1 base from J, with 9 bases in between. Germline CDR1 reads SGHRS; CDR2 reads YFSETQ.

The J gene is TRBJ1-5, the V gene TRBV19; D call uncertain. Germline CDR1 reads LNHDA; CDR2 reads SQIVND (reference sequence). V was shortened by 3 bases and J by 7 bases, with 7 bases between the two germline ends. This CDR3 comprises 12 residues. The CDR3 nucleotides are TGTGCCAGTAGTATGCAGGCCCAGCCCCAGCATTTT. Its translation is CASSMQAQPQHF.

The chain uses TRBV12-5 and TRBJ1-1; no reliable D call. V was shortened by 0 bases and J by 4 bases, with 12 bases between the two germline ends. Germline lookup yields CDR1 LGHNT and CDR2 FRNRAP. CDR3 length: 15 residues. Written as DNA, the CDR3 is TGTGCTAGTGGTTTGGTACTTGGGAGCTCCACTGAAGCTTTCTTT. Translated, it gives CASGLVLGSSTEAFF.

This clone was recorded only once. V and J are TRBV5-1 and TRBJ1-2; a possible D gene is TRBD1 (5 bases). Germline CDR1 reads SGHRS; CDR2 reads YFSETQ. Between the trimmed V and J ends, which lost 7 bases and 1 base, there was a span of 8 bases. This CDR3 spans 12 amino acids. The CDR3 sequence is CASGALNYGYTF. The CDR3 nucleotides are TGCGCCAGCGGGGCCCTTAACTATGGCTACACCTTC.

The chain is built from TRBV23-1 and TRBJ1-6; D possibly corresponds to TRBD1 (6 bases). TRBV23-1 is flagged as an ORF with uncertain function. V was cut by 3 bases and J by 5 bases, with 11 bases left in between. The CDR3 extends over 15 amino acids. The CDR3 reads CASSHSGQDNSPLHF. The DNA of the CDR3 is TGCGCCAGCAGTCACTCGGGACAAGATAATTCACCCCTCCACTTT.

V and J are TRBV5-6 and TRBJ1-1; D possibly corresponds to TRBD1 (5 bases). This CDR3 region has 14 residues. CDR1 SGHDT and CDR2 YYEEEE come from the germline V gene. V was trimmed by 2 bases and J by 2 bases, leaving 10 bases between them. CDR3 region: CASSFDSVNTEAFF. CDR3 sequence (DNA): TGTGCCAGCAGCTTTGACAGCGTCAACACTGAAGCTTTCTTT. Combining the CDR3 with reference TRBV5-6 and TRBJ1-1 gives the whole variable domain DAGVTQSPTHLIKTRGQQVTLRCSPKSGHDTVSWYQQALGQGPQFIFQYYEEEERQRGNFPDRFSGHQFPNYSSELNVNALLLGDSALYLCASSFDSVNTEAFFGQGTRLTVV.

The V call is TRBV19, the J call TRBJ1-5; no definite D call. The germline V gene has CDR1 LNHDA and CDR2 SQIVND (reference sequence). CDR3 length equals 14 residues. Trimming took 4 bases from V and 6 from J, leaving 13 bases between them. The CDR3: CASSNPGVGQPQHF. In DNA form, the CDR3 reads TGTGCCAGTAGTAACCCGGGAGTGGGTCAGCCCCAGCATTTT.

The gene calls are TRBV5-6 and TRBJ1-5, with 8 bases matching TRBD1. Trimming cost V 4 bases and J 0 bases; bases outside gene matches: 6. The CDR3 is 16 residues long. Germline CDR1 is SGHDT and CDR2 is YYEEEE. The CDR3 DNA reads as TGTGCCAGCAGCGGAGGGACAGGCGATAGCAATCAGCCCCAGCATTTT. Amino acids: CASSGGTGDSNQPQHF.

The rearrangement uses TRBV7-3 and TRBJ1-1; D might be TRBD1 (6 bases). There are 13 residues in the CDR3. V shed 4 bases and J shed 7 bases, with 13 bases lying between them. CDR1 and CDR2 (germline): SGHTA, FQGTGA. CDR3 protein: CASSSSQGNEAFF. In nucleotides, the CDR3 is TGTGCCAGCAGCTCTTCACAGGGAAATGAAGCTTTCTTT.

The gene calls are TRBV2 and TRBJ1-5; possibly TRBD1 for D (5 bases). CDR1 is SNHLY and CDR2 is FYNNEI in the germline V gene. This CDR3 is 13 amino acids long. The V and J ends lost 6 bases and 3 bases respectively, with 9 bases between them. CDR3 protein: CASSRQHNQPQHF. The CDR3 bases are TGTGCCAGCAGCCGACAGCACAATCAGCCCCAGCATTTT.

The chain is built from TRBV27 and TRBJ1-1; the D gene is possibly TRBD1 (5 bases). This CDR3 spans 15 amino acids. Trimming stripped 2 bases from V and 4 bases from J, with 14 bases between. Germline loops: CDR1 MNHEY, CDR2 SMNVEV (reference sequence). CDR3 in amino acids: CASSLSSVQGTEAFF. CDR3 nucleotides: TGTGCCAGCAGTTTAAGTTCCGTCCAGGGCACTGAAGCTTTCTTT.

V is TRBV18 and J is TRBJ1-1, with D perhaps TRBD1 (6 bases). CDR3 length: 16 residues. Germline CDR1 and CDR2: KGHSH and LQKENI. With 6 bases removed from V and 0 bases from J, the gap between germline ends came to 17 bases. CDR3 nucleotide sequence: TGTGCCAGCTCGCCCCTGCAGGGGTTCATGAACACTGAAGCTTTCTTT. This encodes CASSPLQGFMNTEAFF.

V and J are TRBV12-5 and TRBJ2-2; D gene ambiguous. The germline V and J ends were trimmed by 8 bases and 3 bases, with 10 bases remaining between them. Germline V gene data show CDR1 as LGHNT and CDR2 as FRNRAP. CDR3 length: 13 residues. This chain's CDR3 is CASSYTDTGELFF. In DNA form, the CDR3 reads TGTGCTAGTTCCTATACTGACACCGGGGAGCTGTTTTTT. The full variable domain, with the rest looked up from reference TRBV12-5 and TRBJ2-2, is DARVTQTPRHKVTEMGQEVTMRCQPILGHNTVFWYRQTMMQGLELLAYFRNRAPLDDSGMPKDRFSAEMPDATLATLKIQPSEPRDSAVYFCASSYTDTGELFFGEGSRLTVL.